Detailed here is one T cell receptor beta chain. This clone was seen once. Its antigen remains undetermined. No base quality values were provided; no much bigger clone lies one nucleotide off. Trimming takes 1 base from V and 4 bases from J, and the germline ends sit 0 bases apart. The CDR3 covers 11 residues, taking in both the cysteine and the phenylalanine. Only the CDR3 portion is preserved as DNA: 33 bases, with reading frame beginning at the first base. CDR1 SGHNT and CDR2 YYREEE were looked up in the germline V gene (reference sequence). This record comes from a study of OX40 agonist ivuxolimab in advanced cancers. Study-wide context: Ivuxolimab was an agonistic, fully human IgG2 monoclonal antibody directed against OX40 (CD134), a costimulatory receptor. Intravenous ivuxolimab was administered to patients every 2 weeks at six dose levels: 0.01, 0.1, 0.3, 1.5, 3 and 10 mg/kg. Of the approximately 54 patients in dose escalation, 19 had hepatocellular carcinoma, about 15 had melanoma, 9 had renal cell carcinoma and 9 had head and neck cancer. In the dose-escalation cohort, more than 75% of patients were male, and the mean age was approximately 60 years, with a range of roughly 23 to 85. Patients were allowed to have had prior anti-PD-1, anti-PD-L1 or anti-CTLA-4 therapy, and 30% to 50% of the dose-escalation patients had previously received checkpoint inhibitors. Partial responses were achieved by three dose-escalation patients, of whom one had hepatocellular carcinoma and two had cutaneous melanoma. Peripheral TCRbeta sequencing was intended to test whether TCR sequence diversity was altered and clonal T-cell expansion was caused by ivuxolimab. The monotherapy dose-escalation portion (N of about 50 patients) of the phase I ivuxolimab trial is reported in the paper.

Genomic DNA was extracted from sorted cells for sequencing of the TCRbeta CDR3 region. TCRbeta CDR3 regions were sequenced using the immunoSEQ Assay. This immuneACCESS table, as held by TCRdb, lists in-frame sequences with V and J called but not all clones. Of the missing ones, under half trace to an unresolved V gene in checked studies; the others have no known cause. The table for this sample lists about 73,000 clones; roughly 86% of them were counted only once. Clones ranked in the top ten supply roughly 0.68% of the sample. The trial excluded patients who had a history of autoimmune disease or who were on systemic immunosuppression. Peripheral blood for TCR sequencing was drawn from every dose cohort at baseline, at cycle 4 day 1 and at cycle 7 day 1. The samples were taken from a phase I, first-in-human, multicenter, open-label dose-escalation trial of ivuxolimab. Adults with locally advanced or metastatic melanoma, renal cell carcinoma, hepatocellular carcinoma or head and neck squamous cell carcinoma were enrolled in the trial. Before TCR sequencing, CD4+ T cells and CD8+ T cells were sorted from peripheral blood as separate populations.

The investigation overall reported the following: The antigen specificity of the clonally expanded peripheral T cells was not determined. Low levels of normalized T-cell clonal expansion were also seen in some patients who did not respond. At doses of 0.1 to 3.0 mg/kg, clonal expansion of both CD4+ and CD8+ blood T cells was observed from baseline to week 6. After ivuxolimab, more expanded clones were found on average in CD8+ T cells than in CD4+ T cells. In partial responders in the 0.1-3.0 mg/kg groups, normalized peripheral clonal expansion was found to be among the lowest, especially among CD8+ T cells.

The chain is encoded by TRBV5-4 joined to TRBJ2-1; no confident D gene assignment can be made. Sequencing was performed on CD4+ or CD8+ T cells sorted from blood, taken in a trial of the OX40 agonist ivuxolimab. This clonotype was sampled from an adult with an advanced solid tumor such as melanoma, head and neck, liver or kidney cancer. The CDR3 corresponds to CASSLYNEQFF. The DNA is as follows: TGTGCCAGCAGCTTGTACAATGAGCAGTTCTTC.